Shown below are 14 T cell receptor beta chains from a single sample sequenced in a study of T cells in women clearing cervical HPV infection. The table came from immunoSEQ multiplex PCR; TCRdb's copy has only in-frame clones and leaves some out. This sample's clone table lists around 44,000 clones. Sequencing was done on a sample of blood buffy coat. Receptor source: a woman between 18 and 70 years old with a cervical HPV16 infection that either progressed to CIN3+ or cleared (not recorded which).

As regards this clone: The read falls 3 residues short of the CDR3 end, and the missing part is taken from the germline J gene. The chain employs TRBV13 and TRBJ2-5; 12 nucleotides agree with TRBD2. The V gene's germline CDR1 is PRHDT and CDR2 FYEKMQ (reference sequence). The CDR3 runs 16 residues. Trimming cost V 5 bases and J 2 bases; bases outside gene matches: 6. The covered CDR3 bases are TGTGCCAGCAGCGGAGGACTAGCGGGGTCACAAGAGACC. This encodes CASSGGLAGSQET. The full CDR3 reads CASSGGLAGSQETQYF. Full variable domain (outside the CDR3, taken from reference TRBV13 and TRBJ2-5): AAGVIQSPRHLIKEKRETATLKCYPIPRHDTVYWYQQGPGQDPQFLISFYEKMQSDKGSIPDRFSAQQFSDYHSELNMSSLELGDSALYFCASSGGLAGSQETQYFGPGTRLLVL.

Concerning this clone: Read data end 3 residues before the CDR3 end; the end is taken from the germline J gene. The V call is TRBV29-1, the J call TRBJ1-1, with 7 bases that match TRBD1. Germline values: CDR1 SQVTM, CDR2 ANQGSEA. The CDR3 is 14 residues long. Trimming at V came to 6 bases and at J to 0 bases, leaving 7 bases not matched to a gene. CDR3 DNA (partial): TGCAGCGTGCACGGGACAGCTATGAACACTGAA. Protein sequence: CSVHGTAMNTE. The CDR3 as a whole reads CSVHGTAMNTEAFF.

The CDR3 sequence: CASSEQNYGYTF. The sequenced CDR3 bases are TGTGCCAGCAGTGAACAGAACTATGGC. The chain links TRBV2 to TRBJ1-2; D uncertain. The read terminates 3 residues before the CDR3 end, so the remaining end is supplied by the germline J gene. With 2 bases removed from V and 2 bases from J, the gap between germline ends came to 3 bases. The CDR3 length is 12 residues. Per the germline V gene, CDR1 is SNHLY and CDR2 is FYNNEI.

Note on this clone: The read gets to within 3 residues of the CDR3 end, and the germline J gene fills in the rest. At the DNA level, this CDR3 is encoded by other sequences in the same sample as well. The V call is TRBV4-1, the J call TRBJ1-6, with TRBD1 matching 8 bases. The CDR3 extends over 14 amino acids. The V and J ends lost 1 base and 7 bases, in that order; junction bases with no gene match: 0. Germline CDR1 and CDR2: MGHRA and YSYEKL. The part of the CDR3 DNA that was read is TGCGCCAGCAGCCAAGGACAGGGGAATTCACCC. Protein: CASSQGQGNSP. In full, the CDR3 reads CASSQGQGNSPLHF.

Notes on this clone: Read sequence stops 3 residues before the CDR3 end, and the germline J gene provides the missing end. The genes are TRBV24-1 and TRBJ2-2; D is perhaps TRBD1 (5 bases). The germline V and J ends were trimmed by 3 bases and 7 bases, with 8 bases remaining between them. Germline assignment: CDR1 KGHDR and CDR2 SFDVKD. This CDR3 is 13 amino acids long. CDR3 protein: CATSDETDGELFF. CDR3 DNA, as far as it was read: TGTGCCACCAGTGATGAGACAGACGGGGAG.

To note about this clone: The read ends 3 residues before the CDR3 terminus; that terminus is restored from the germline J gene. The rearrangement uses TRBV19 and TRBJ1-5; TRBD1 aligns across 8 bases. V shed 4 bases and J 7 bases; nucleotides not matched to a gene: 6. Germline V CDR1 and CDR2: LNHDA, SQIVND (reference sequence). This CDR3 has 14 residues. CDR3 DNA, as far as it was read: TGTGCCAGTAGTAGGGGGGACAGGAAACAGCCC. This gives the protein CASSRGDRKQP. The entire CDR3 sequence reads CASSRGDRKQPQHF.

Note on this clone: Read coverage stops 3 residues before the CDR3 terminus; the germline J gene supplies the remainder. V usage is TRBV29-1 and J usage is TRBJ2-3; D is perhaps TRBD1 (5 bases). Trimming removed 6 bases at V and 4 bases at J, with 11 bases between. The CDR3 has 12 amino acids. Looked up from germline, CDR1 is SQVTM and CDR2 is ANQGSEA. The CDR3 here is CSVRDGADTQYF. CDR3 DNA, as far as it was read: TGCAGCGTCAGGGATGGGGCAGATACG.

Notes on this clone: The CDR3 end lies 3 residues beyond the end of the read and is filled in from the germline J gene. The sample carries other DNA sequences with the same CDR3. The V call is TRBV28, the J call TRBJ1-1; perhaps TRBD1 as D (5 bases). The CDR3 extends over 14 amino acids. The germline V and J ends were trimmed by 6 bases and 4 bases, with 15 bases remaining between them. Germline V gene sequence: CDR1 MDHEN, CDR2 SYDVKM. CDR3 in amino acids: CASSPDQRGTEAFF. CDR3 bases read: TGTGCCAGCAGCCCAGATCAGAGGGGCACTGAA.

Details on this clone: Sequencing ends 3 residues short of the CDR3 end; the germline J gene provides the rest. The chain uses TRBV29-1 and TRBJ1-5, with no clear D. Germline CDR1 is SQVTM and CDR2 is ANQGSEA. Trimming cost V 5 bases and J 4 bases, with 12 bases left between them. CDR3 length equals 13 residues. The CDR3 bases that were read are TGCAGCGTTCTGACCAGGTTAAATCAGCCC. Protein: CSVLTRLNQP. The complete CDR3 reads CSVLTRLNQPQHF.

About this clone: The read ends 3 residues early relative to the CDR3; the germline J gene fills the gap. This rearrangement joins TRBV5-4 to TRBJ2-5, with a possible D match to TRBD1 (5 bases). CDR3 length: 14 residues. V was shortened by 4 bases and J by 2 bases, with 12 bases between the two germline ends. The V gene's germline CDR1 is SGHNT and CDR2 YYREEE (reference sequence). This chain's CDR3 is CASSGGQIQETQYF. CDR3 bases read: TGTGCCAGCAGCGGTGGACAAATTCAAGAGACC.

Concerning this clone itself: The CDR3 goes on 3 residues after the read ends, and that part is filled in from the germline J gene. The V call is TRBV20-1, the J call TRBJ1-5, with TRBD1 as a possible D gene (5 bases). V lost 3 bases and J 2 bases, leaving 20 bases between the germline ends. This CDR3 has 17 amino acids. The germline gives CDR1 DFQATT, CDR2 SNEGSKA (reference sequence). The covered CDR3 bases are TGCAGTGCTAGCCCTCAAGACCGGGGGTTGGGCAATCAGCCC. It translates to CSASPQDRGLGNQP. The whole CDR3 sequence reads CSASPQDRGLGNQPQHF.

Remarks on this clone: The observed sequence ends 3 residues before the CDR3 terminus, with the missing tail filled in from the germline J gene. This chain links TRBV10-1 with TRBJ2-1; D remains unclear. V dropped 0 bases and J dropped 4 bases, with 7 bases sitting between them. This CDR3 region has 14 residues. The germline CDR1 and CDR2 sequences are WNHNN and SYGVQD (reference sequence). The covered CDR3 bases are TGCGCCAGCAGTGAGTCCGGGTTATACAATGAG. Amino acids: CASSESGLYNE. The whole CDR3 protein is CASSESGLYNEQFF.

In regard to this clone: The CDR3 goes on 3 residues after the read ends, and that part is filled in from the germline J gene. The chain is built from TRBV7-8 and TRBJ2-5; 8 nucleotides line up with TRBD1. The V and J ends lost 5 bases and 3 bases, in that order; junction bases with no gene match: 5. Germline V gene lookup returns CDR1 SGHVS and CDR2 FQNEAQ. The CDR3 is 14 residues long. CDR3 in amino acids: CASSKGQAKETQYF. The covered CDR3 bases are TGTGCCAGCAGCAAGGGACAGGCGAAAGAGACC. Together with reference TRBV7-8 and TRBJ2-5, the CDR3 gives the full variable domain: GAGVSQSPRYKVAKRGQDVALRCDPISGHVSLFWYQQALGQGPEFLTYFQNEAQLDKSGLPSDRFFAERPEGSVSTLKIQRTQQEDSAVYLCASSKGQAKETQYFGPGTRLLVL.

Comments on this clone: Read sequence stops 3 residues before the CDR3 end, and the germline J gene provides the missing end. The V call is TRBV4-1, the J call TRBJ2-7; 15 nucleotides agree with TRBD2. The length of the CDR3 is 18 residues. The ends lost 1 base at V and 5 bases at J; junction bases unmatched: 9. Germline loops: CDR1 MGHRA, CDR2 YSYEKL. The CDR3 here is CASSQVDMGLAGGHEQYF. CDR3 DNA, as far as it was read: TGCGCCAGCAGCCAAGTCGATATGGGACTAGCGGGAGGTCACGAG.